Listed below are T cell receptor beta chains from one sample, sequenced in a study of blood T cell repertoires in COVID-19. The protocol was immunoSEQ multiplex PCR, while the TCRdb copy is restricted to in-frame clones and leaves out a portion. The sample records 450,000 to 500,000 clones, approximately 83% being singletons. Sequences were obtained from peripheral blood. Receptor source: a human donor in a cohort sampled during active COVID-19. CDR3s include the opening cysteine and the closing phenylalanine or tryptophan. A D gene is named only where the DNA matches it firmly. Size tells how often a clone was seen (once, few, many) or the class of an expanded clone, and some rows leave it out.

v_gene	d_gene	abundance	j_gene	len	CDR3nt	CDR3aa
TRBV5-8	TRBD2	NA	TRBJ2-3	16	TGTGCCAGCAGCTTGAGCGGGAGGGCCCTCACAGATACGCAGTATTTT	CASSLSGRALTDTQYF
TRBV11-3	TRBD2	NA	TRBJ2-1	16	TGTGCCAGCAGCCCCTCCGGACTAGCGGGAGACAATGAGCAGTTCTTC	CASSPSGLAGDNEQFF
TRBV6-2/TRBV6-3	NA	NA	TRBJ1-2	16	TGTGCCAGCAGTTCTCCGGGACAAGCCCCGTCCTATGGCTACACCTTC	CASSSPGQAPSYGYTF
TRBV7-6	NA	NA	TRBJ2-3	15	TGTGCCAGCAGCTTAGCCGGTACTAGCATCGATACGCAGTATTTT	CASSLAGTSIDTQYF
TRBV2	TRBD2	few	TRBJ2-7	14	TGTGCCAGCAGAGTACAGACGACTAGCGGGGCGCAGTACTTC	CASRVQTTSGAQYF
TRBV27	TRBD1	NA	TRBJ2-7	14	TGTGCCAGCAGTCTGCAGGGGGCGCGATACGAGCAGTACTTC	CASSLQGARYEQYF
TRBV5-4	NA	NA	TRBJ1-2	16	TGTGCCAGCAGCTTTGTAGTCCGGGAGGAACCTTATGGCTACACCTTC	CASSFVVREEPYGYTF
TRBV7-3	TRBD1	NA	TRBJ1-2	15	TGTGCCAGCAGCCCGACAGGGGGCAAGGACTATGGCTACACCTTC	CASSPTGGKDYGYTF
TRBV6-5	NA	NA	TRBJ1-6	12	TGTGCCAGCGGGGAGGCTGTAGCACCCCTCCACTTT	CASGEAVAPLHF
TRBV11-2	TRBD1	few	TRBJ1-1	13	TGTGCCAGCAGCCCCCAGACAGGGGGCGAAGCTTTCTTT	CASSPQTGGEAFF
TRBV7-3	TRBD2	NA	TRBJ2-2	21	TGTGCCAGCAGCGCGCACAGTGGGGCCGGACTAGCGGGAGCGGCCACCGGGGAGCTGTTTTTT	CASSAHSGAGLAGAATGELFF
TRBV19	TRBD1	NA	TRBJ1-1	14	TGTGCCAGTAGTAGACAGGGGTCAAACACTGAAGCTTTCTTT	CASSRQGSNTEAFF
TRBV7-9	NA	NA	TRBJ2-1	15	TGTGCCAGCAGCTTAGCAGGAGTAAGCTACAATGAGCAGTTCTTC	CASSLAGVSYNEQFF
TRBV9	TRBD2	NA	TRBJ2-5	16	TGTGCCAGCAGCGTAGGCCTAGCGGGAGGGTGGGAGACCCAGTACTTC	CASSVGLAGGWETQYF
TRBV6-5	NA	few	TRBJ1-5	14	TGTGCCAGCACTATGGGGCCAAGCAATCAGCCCCAGCATTTT	CASTMGPSNQPQHF
TRBV7-9	NA	NA	TRBJ1-3	12	TGTGCCAGCAGACTTAAAGGAAACACCATATATTTT	CASRLKGNTIYF
TRBV30	TRBD1	NA	TRBJ1-6	13	TGTGCCTGGGGGACAGGGATTCCTTCACCCCTCCACTTT	CAWGTGIPSPLHF
TRBV6-6	NA	NA	TRBJ1-3	15	TGTGCCAGCAGTTACTCGACTGGTCAGGGTTACACCATATATTTT	CASSYSTGQGYTIYF
TRBV28	TRBD2	NA	TRBJ2-3	14	TGTGCCAGCAGGTTTAGCGGGAGCACAGATACGCAGTATTTT	CASRFSGSTDTQYF
TRBV2	TRBD1	once	TRBJ2-5	15	TGTGCCAGCAGCTCCGCCGGGACAGGGGAAGAGACCCAGTACTTC	CASSSAGTGEETQYF
TRBV19	NA	NA	TRBJ2-5	14	TGTGCCAGTAGTCGCGGAGACTACCAAGAGACCCAGTACTTC	CASSRGDYQETQYF
TRBV27	NA	NA	TRBJ1-2	14	TGTGCCAGCAGGGGACAACAAGCATCTTATGGCTACACCTTC	CASRGQQASYGYTF
TRBV7-2	NA	NA	TRBJ2-7	16	TGTGCCAGCAGCCCAGACAGGCCCCCGCAATCCTACGAGCAGTACTTC	CASSPDRPPQSYEQYF
TRBV19	NA	NA	TRBJ2-6	15	TGTGCCAGTAGTATTGCCGGGGCTGGGGCCAACGTCCTGACTTTC	CASSIAGAGANVLTF
TRBV6-5	TRBD2	once	TRBJ2-7	13	TGTGCCAGCATGGAGGGAGGGCCCTACGAGCAGTACTTC	CASMEGGPYEQYF